These 21 T cell receptor beta chains were all obtained from the same sample, sequenced in a study of cytomegalovirus exposure and HLA in healthy donors. It was with 60 Vbeta and 13 Jbeta primers that the PCR ran. Some clones are missing from TCRdb's copy, which holds only in-frame ones; the method was immunoSEQ multiplex PCR. This table has 200,000 or so clones, over 80% appearing once. Sequenced material: PBMCs. These receptors were taken from a boy between 2 and 10 years old in good health and CMV-seronegative.

V is TRBV5-4 and J is TRBJ1-2, with 8 bases lining up with TRBD1. Germline CDR1 reads SGHNT; CDR2 reads YYREEE (reference sequence). V trimming: 4 bases; J trimming: 5 bases; junction bases outside the gene matches: 22. This CDR3 region has 19 residues. The CDR3 loop reads CASSTGSSTGEGLKYGYTF. The CDR3 DNA sequence: TGTGCCAGCAGCACGGGCAGTTCGACAGGGGAAGGATTGAAGTATGGCTACACCTTC. Full variable domain (missing parts from reference TRBV5-4 and TRBJ1-2): ETGVTQSPTHLIKTRGQQVTLRCSSQSGHNTVSWYQQALGQGPQFIFQYYREEENGRGNFPPRFSGLQFPNYSSELNVNALELDDSALYLCASSTGSSTGEGLKYGYTFGSGTRLTVV.

This chain joins TRBV19 and TRBJ1-2; D is undetermined. The V and J ends lost 6 bases and 7 bases respectively, with 21 bases between them. This CDR3 is built from 15 residues. The germline CDR1 and CDR2 sequences are LNHDA and SQIVND (reference sequence). CDR3 sequence reads: CASSTMMTDMGGYTF. As DNA, the CDR3 is TGTGCCAGTAGCACTATGATGACCGATATGGGTGGCTACACCTTC.

The rearrangement joins TRBV9 to TRBJ1-2, with 10 bases fitting TRBD1. The CDR3 consists of 16 residues. In germline, CDR1 is SGDLS, CDR2 YYNGEE. With V trimmed by 2 bases and J by 6 bases, 10 bases remained unmatched. CDR3: CASSVHRDRGTDGYTF. As DNA, the CDR3 is TGTGCCAGCAGCGTCCACCGGGACAGGGGTACCGATGGCTACACCTTC.

This CDR3 is CSARDSGEQYF. The CDR3 nucleotides are TGCAGTGCCCGGGACAGCGGGGAGCAGTACTTC. The rearrangement links TRBV20-1 to TRBJ2-7; perhaps TRBD1 as D (7 bases). The germline V gene has CDR1 DFQATT and CDR2 SNEGSKA (reference sequence). The V and J ends lost 6 bases and 7 bases respectively, with 13 bases between them. The CDR3 length is 11 residues.

The genes are TRBV5-4 and TRBJ1-3; unclear D gene. In germline, CDR1 is SGHNT, CDR2 YYREEE (reference sequence). The CDR3 sequence is 14 residues long. The V and J ends lost 4 bases and 4 bases respectively, with 12 bases between them. The CDR3, as DNA: TGTGCCAGCAGCCTCGGACTTTCCGGAAACACCATATATTTT. Translating it yields CASSLGLSGNTIYF.

The gene calls are TRBV7-8 and TRBJ2-6; D may be TRBD1 (6 bases). Germline CDR1 SGHVS, CDR2 FQNEAQ. The CDR3 covers 18 residues. Trimming cost V 3 bases and J 0 bases, with 15 bases left between them. The CDR3 DNA reads as TGTGCCAGCAGCTTGTTTCAGGGGCCAATCTCTGGGGCCAACGTCCTGACTTTC. As protein: CASSLFQGPISGANVLTF.

The chain combines TRBV12-2 with TRBJ1-3; the DNA was not compared with TRBD1, the D call given in the table. TRBV12-2 has pseudogene status. CDR3 length: 17 residues. CDR3 sequence (DNA): TGTGCAAGTCGCTTAGTTGACGACAGGGGGCAAGGAAACACCATATATTTT. Translating it yields CASRLVDDRGQGNTIYF.

The chain couples TRBV6-5 to TRBJ1-3; the D is unclear. Per the germline V gene, CDR1 is MNHEY and CDR2 is SVGAGI. The CDR3 loop spans 16 amino acids. Deletions cut 0 bases from V and 0 bases from J, with 9 bases between. CDR3 amino acids: CASSYSASLSGNTIYF. DNA for the CDR3: TGTGCCAGCAGTTACTCGGCTTCCCTCTCTGGAAACACCATATATTTT.

CDR3: CASSLASGGWETQYF. As DNA, the CDR3 is TGTGCCAGCAGCTTAGCCAGCGGGGGGTGGGAGACCCAGTACTTC. The rearrangement joins TRBV11-2 to TRBJ2-5; 9 bases align to TRBD2. V trimming: 1 base; J trimming: 5 bases; junction bases outside the gene matches: 5. Per the germline V gene, CDR1 is SGHAT and CDR2 is FQNNGV. CDR3 size: 15 residues.

There are a few counts of this clone. CDR3: CASSQGLAETDTQYF. In nucleotides, the CDR3 is TGCGCCAGCAGCCAAGGACTAGCGGAGACAGATACGCAGTATTTT. The chain carries TRBV4-1 and TRBJ2-3; TRBD2 aligns across 9 bases. Germline trimming cut 1 base from V and 3 bases from J; bases unmatched to any gene: 2. Germline assignment: CDR1 MGHRA and CDR2 YSYEKL. This CDR3 has 15 amino acids.

V gene TRBV5-6 combines with J gene TRBJ1-1; TRBD1 might be the D (6 bases). The V gene lost 0 bases and the J gene lost 4 bases, with 13 bases spanning the gap. The CDR3 consists of 15 residues. Germline values: CDR1 SGHDT, CDR2 YYEEEE. The CDR3 spells CASSLGTAPVTEAFF. In DNA form, the CDR3 reads TGTGCCAGCAGCTTGGGGACAGCTCCTGTCACTGAAGCTTTCTTT.

The CDR3 sequence is CASSLAGGRYNEQFF. As DNA, the CDR3 is TGTGCCAGCAGCTTAGCGGGGGGGAGGTACAATGAGCAGTTCTTC. The chain couples TRBV11-2 to TRBJ2-1, with 8 bases lining up with TRBD2. Germline-derived CDR1 and CDR2 are SGHAT and FQNNGV. The V gene end was trimmed by 1 base and the J gene end by 4 bases; junction bases not matched to a gene: 3. The CDR3 loop spans 15 amino acids.

The chain is built from TRBV7-9 and TRBJ2-7; D is unclear. V was shortened by 4 bases and J by 0 bases, with 16 bases between the two germline ends. The CDR3 extends over 16 amino acids. CDR1 and CDR2 (germline): SEHNR, FQNEAQ (reference sequence). The CDR3, as DNA: TGTGCCAGCAGCTCCAAGACTCCAGCGCACTCCTACGAGCAGTACTTC. Translated: CASSSKTPAHSYEQYF.

V and J are TRBV12-2 and TRBJ2-7; the table's D call TRBD2 went unverified against the DNA. TRBV12-2 is noted as a pseudogene. This CDR3 has 18 amino acids. The CDR3 nucleotides read TGTGCAAGTCGCTCCACGTTCTGGGCTAGCGGGAGGGTAGGTGAGCAGTACTTC. Protein sequence: CASRSTFWASGRVGEQYF.

The CDR3 nucleotides read TGCAGTGCTGGACAGTTCTACGAGCAGTACTTC. It yields the protein CSAGQFYEQYF. The chain couples TRBV20-1 to TRBJ2-7, with D perhaps matching TRBD1 (6 bases). The CDR3 has 11 residues. Trimming took off 5 bases at V and 3 bases at J, with 8 bases between the two ends. CDR1 and CDR2 (germline): DFQATT, SNEGSKA (reference sequence).

This clone came up a few times. One end of the junction is discordant with germline, which a read error may explain. The V call is TRBV6-5, the J call TRBJ1-1; tentative D call: TRBD1 (5 bases). From germline, CDR1 is MNHEY and CDR2 SVGAGI. This CDR3 has 13 residues. The chain's CDR3 is CTSSPYQGTEAFF. The CDR3 coding sequence is TGTACCAGCAGTCCATACCAGGGCACTGAAGCTTTCTTT.

This chain links TRBV6-1 with TRBJ2-7; 8 nucleotides line up with TRBD2. With V trimmed by 6 bases and J by 0 bases, 7 bases remained unmatched. The V gene's germline CDR1 is MNHNS and CDR2 SASEGT. This CDR3 region has 15 residues. The CDR3 spells CASRRRGEVSYEQYF. The CDR3 coding sequence is TGTGCCAGCAGGCGGCGGGGGGAAGTCTCCTACGAGCAGTACTTC.

The chain is built from TRBV5-4 and TRBJ2-1; 8 bases agree with TRBD2. Germline CDR1 SGHNT, CDR2 YYREEE (reference sequence). Losses at the gene ends were 2 bases for V and 3 bases for J; bases not matched to a gene: 7. CDR3 length: 16 residues. CDR3 DNA: TGTGCCAGCAGCTTATCAGCGGGAGTAATCTACAATGAGCAGTTCTTC. Translation gives CASSLSAGVIYNEQFF.

The V gene is TRBV11-2, the J gene TRBJ2-2; a weak D match, TRBD2 (6 bases). The CDR3 has 15 residues. V was pared by 6 bases and J by 8 bases, with 19 bases between. The germline V gene has CDR1 SGHAT and CDR2 FQNNGV. The DNA of the CDR3 is TGTGCCAGCAGGAGGGTGGACTACCCAAGAGGGGAGCTGTTTTTT. Translated: CASRRVDYPRGELFF.

A few counts support this clone. The chain links TRBV6-1 to TRBJ2-7; TRBD2 might be the D (7 bases). V lost 11 bases, J lost 3 bases, and 14 bases lay in between. Germline-derived CDR1 and CDR2 are MNHNS and SASEGT. The CDR3 loop spans 12 amino acids. The CDR3 loop reads CALRGGDYEQYF. DNA for the CDR3: TGTGCCCTCAGGGGAGGGGACTACGAGCAGTACTTC.

J is TRBJ1-3 and V is TRBV19; D gene unclear. The V gene lost 2 bases and the J gene lost 0 bases, with 5 bases spanning the gap. Per the germline V gene, CDR1 is LNHDA and CDR2 is SQIVND (reference sequence). The CDR3 is made up of 14 amino acids. The CDR3 is CASSIMSSGNTIYF. CDR3 nucleotides: TGTGCCAGTAGTATAATGAGCTCTGGAAACACCATATATTTT.